This T cell receptor beta chain comes out of a study of regulatory T cells in long-lasting Graves disease. Looking at the study overall: Graves' patients diagnosed newly had used antithyroid drugs under 3 months.

Study results and caveats: Whereas new patients shared about 980 public clonotypes, persistent patients shared more, at 2,500 to 3,500.

This clonotype came up a few times. Its cognate antigen is unknown. Building the TCR beta libraries relied on iRepertoire HTBI primers, and CDR3 regions underwent Arm-PCR. TCRdb reprocessed the multiplex PCR reads with MiXCR, giving one entry per CDR3 protein. Of around 470,000 distinct CDR3 sequences listed, around 15% are singletons. Time point in this sample: newly diagnosed GD, antithyroid drugs for less than 3 months. PBMC RNA was the source of the TCR library. The sample was also reused in another study, on T cells in Graves' hyperthyroidism and ophthalmopathy. From that report: The primer set for the first-round RT-PCR of the TCR CDR3 was HTBI.

The sequence was obtained from a woman aged 50 to 60 with Graves disease. This material consisted of peripheral blood mononuclear cells (PBMCs), taken at new diagnosis, from a patient treated with antithyroid drugs.

The CDR3 sequence is CASSTEGTPIDEQFF. The CDR3 bases are TGTGCCAGTAGTACCGAAGGGACACCTATAGATGAGCAGTTCTTC. The gene calls are TRBV19 and TRBJ2-1; a possible D gene is TRBD1 (6 bases). The V gene's germline CDR1 is LNHDA and CDR2 SQIVND (reference sequence). This CDR3 is built from 15 residues. Trimming pared 4 bases from V and 8 bases from J, leaving 18 bases between.